Listed below are T cell receptor beta chains from one sample, sequenced in a study of cytomegalovirus exposure and HLA in healthy donors. TCRdb keeps only in-frame clones here, not all; method: immunoSEQ multiplex PCR. The profile shows around 150,000 clones, about 72% of them singletons. Sequenced material: PBMCs. The receptor source for this set is a man aged 50 to 60 in good health and CMV-seropositive. Both conserved end residues are part of each CDR3. The D gene is left open where the match is weak. Not every row has a clone size; where given, it reads once, few, many or a size class.

few	TRBJ2-2	TRBV5-6	TRBD1	CASSVDRGRTGELFF	TGTGCCAGCAGCGTGGACAGGGGGAGGACCGGGGAGCTGTTTTTT
few	TRBJ1-1	TRBV10-1	.	CASSVRRGGEAFF	TGCGCCAGCAGCGTACGAAGGGGTGGTGAAGCTTTCTTT
once	TRBJ2-7	TRBV18	TRBD2	CASSPFLSGTSEGPYEQYF	TGTGCCAGCTCACCCTTCCTCTCAGGGACTAGCGAGGGCCCCTACGAGCAGTACTTC
.	TRBJ2-3	TRBV5-1	.	CASSLKGGSQATDTQYF	TGCGCCAGCAGCTTGAAAGGTGGGTCTCAGGCAACAGATACGCAGTATTTT
.	TRBJ2-1	TRBV4-1	.	CASSRTGNEQFF	TGCGCCAGCAGCCGAACAGGGAATGAGCAGTTCTTC
few	TRBJ1-1	TRBV10-3	.	CAISESRDNTEAFF	TGTGCCATCAGTGAGTCGAGGGATAACACTGAAGCTTTCTTT
.	TRBJ2-7	TRBV5-1	TRBD1	CASSSGTGTYEQYF	TGCGCCAGCAGCTCAGGGACAGGGACCTACGAGCAGTACTTC
.	TRBJ1-4	TRBV5-1	.	CASSATGTLNEKLFF	TGCGCCAGCAGCGCCACAGGGACCCTTAATGAAAAACTGTTTTTT
.	TRBJ1-4	TRBV21-1	.	CASSKGPTGFEKLFF	TGTGCCAGCAGCAAAGGACCGACAGGGTTTGAAAAACTGTTTTTT
.	TRBJ2-1	TRBV27	.	CASSLSAGTEQFF	TGTGCCAGCAGTTTATCTGCGGGGACGGAGCAGTTCTTC
.	TRBJ2-2	TRBV28	TRBD2	CASSPTSGGAEYTGELFF	TGTGCCAGCAGTCCGACTAGCGGGGGGGCCGAGTACACCGGGGAGCTGTTTTTT
.	TRBJ1-4	TRBV2	TRBD1	CASRPGQGSEKLFF	TGTGCCAGCAGACCGGGACAGGGGTCTGAAAAACTGTTTTTT
few	TRBJ2-3	TRBV6-5	TRBD2	CASSYIGGLSTDTQYF	TGTGCCAGCAGTTATATCGGGGGGTTGAGCACAGATACGCAGTATTTT
.	TRBJ1-1	TRBV7-6	.	CASSLGLLNTEAFF	TGTGCCAGCAGCTTAGGACTGTTGAACACTGAAGCTTTCTTT
.	TRBJ2-1	TRBV7-8	TRBD1	CASSQTGGKNEQFF	TGTGCCAGCAGCCAGACAGGGGGTAAAAATGAGCAGTTCTTC
few	TRBJ2-3	TRBV9	.	CASSAVLGVSTDTQYF	TGTGCCAGCAGCGCTGTGCTAGGGGTTAGCACAGATACGCAGTATTTT
.	TRBJ1-3	TRBV4-3	.	CASSQSNARSSGNTIYF	TGCGCCAGCAGCCAAAGTAACGCCAGATCCTCTGGAAACACCATATATTTT
.	TRBJ2-1	TRBV27	.	CASSRDSYNEQFF	TGTGCCAGCAGCAGGGACTCCTACAATGAGCAGTTCTTC
.	TRBJ1-3	TRBV7-9	.	CASSFIAGIVPGNTIYF	TGTGCCAGCAGCTTTATAGCAGGGATAGTACCTGGAAACACCATATATTTT
.	TRBJ2-3	TRBV10-2	.	CASSDMSDTQYF	TGCGCCAGCAGTGATATGTCAGATACGCAGTATTTT
.	TRBJ1-4	TRBV7-2	.	CASSLLREKLFF	TGTGCCAGCAGCTTACTGCGGGAAAAACTGTTTTTT
.	TRBJ1-1	TRBV5-6	TRBD1	CASSLGAGGPMNTEAFF	TGTGCCAGCAGCTTGGGGGCAGGGGGCCCCATGAACACTGAAGCTTTCTTT
.	TRBJ2-3	TRBV2	TRBD2	CASTLAGSTDTQYF	TGTGCCAGCACGTTAGCGGGGAGCACAGATACGCAGTATTTT
.	TRBJ2-4	TRBV9	.	CASSEDSLKNIQYF	TGTGCCAGCAGCGAGGACAGCTTGAAAAACATTCAGTACTTC
.	TRBJ1-2	TRBV6-5	.	CASSYSRADYGYTF	TGTGCCAGCAGTTACAGCAGGGCCGACTATGGCTACACCTTC
.	TRBJ1-5	TRBV7-9	.	CASSLDGEQPQHF	TGTGCCAGCAGCTTAGATGGGGAGCAGCCCCAGCATTTT
.	TRBJ1-2	TRBV9	.	CASSLQDANYGYTF	TGTGCCAGCAGCCTACAGGACGCTAACTATGGCTACACCTTC
.	TRBJ2-7	TRBV6-5	.	CASSYLFSGSGEQYF	TGTGCCAGCAGTTACTTATTTAGCGGCTCGGGCGAGCAGTACTTC
.	TRBJ1-6	TRBV4-3	TRBD1	CASSQESQGMDNSPLHF	TGCGCCAGCAGCCAAGAGTCACAGGGGATGGATAATTCACCCCTCCACTTT
.	TRBJ1-6	TRBV7-6	.	CASSLAVTYNSPLHF	TGTGCCAGCAGCTTAGCGGTCACTTATAATTCACCCCTCCACTTT
.	TRBJ1-1	TRBV5-1	TRBD1	CASSPGQGNTEAFF	TGCGCCAGCAGCCCCGGACAGGGGAACACTGAAGCTTTCTTT
.	TRBJ2-7	TRBV7-9	TRBD2	CASSLPSRGGRSSYEQYF	TGTGCCAGCAGCTTACCTTCGCGGGGGGGAAGGAGCTCCTACGAGCAGTACTTC
few	TRBJ2-1	TRBV7-7	.	CASSLGVTPPYNEQFF	TGTGCCAGCAGCTTAGGCGTGACTCCGCCTTACAATGAGCAGTTCTTC
.	TRBJ1-6	TRBV30	.	CAWSAGGSYNSPLHF	TGTGCCTGGAGTGCGGGGGGCTCCTATAATTCACCCCTCCACTTT
.	TRBJ2-7	TRBV19	TRBD2	CASGEQAGAPYEQYF	TGTGCCAGCGGAGAACAAGCGGGGGCGCCCTACGAGCAGTACTTC
.	TRBJ2-2	TRBV4-1	.	CASSQEGENTGELFF	TGCGCCAGCAGCCAAGAAGGGGAGAACACCGGGGAGCTGTTTTTT
once	TRBJ1-5	TRBV27	TRBD1	CASSQTGGGWSNQPQHF	TGTGCCAGCAGTCAGACAGGGGGTGGATGGAGCAATCAGCCCCAGCATTTT
.	TRBJ1-1	TRBV7-8	TRBD1	CASSPSTGWVNTEAFF	TGTGCCAGCAGCCCGTCGACAGGGTGGGTGAACACTGAAGCTTTCTTT
.	TRBJ2-7	TRBV25-1	TRBD1	CASGPQGAYEQYF	TGTGCCAGCGGACCGCAGGGGGCCTACGAGCAGTACTTC
.	TRBJ2-1	TRBV28	TRBD2	CASPPSPLAGDNEQFF	TGTGCCAGCCCTCCATCCCCGCTAGCGGGGGACAATGAGCAGTTCTTC
few	TRBJ2-4	TRBV5-1	.	CASAAGNIQYF	TGCGCCAGCGCTGCAGGGAACATTCAGTACTTC
once	TRBJ2-3	TRBV7-3	TRBD2	CASSPSGTTLNTQYF	TGTGCCAGCAGCCCCTCCGGGACTACCTTGAATACGCAGTATTTT
.	TRBJ1-2	TRBV5-4	.	CASSFPGGNYGYTF	TGTGCCAGCAGCTTCCCGGGAGGGAACTATGGCTACACCTTC